Listed here are 8 T cell receptor beta chains from one sample, sequenced in a study of T cell changes during pregnancy in multiple sclerosis. Generated by immunoSEQ multiplex PCR, the TCRdb table keeps only in-frame clones and is missing some. The sample has tens of thousands of clones; 80% to 95% are singletons. Sequencing used CD4+ T cells from peripheral blood mononuclear cells, obtained before pregnancy. The receptors here all came from a female donor with multiple sclerosis, enrolled in a pregnancy study.

The table lists this clone with a few counts. The V and J genes are TRBV14 and TRBJ2-7; TRBD1 agrees at 12 bases. Germline assignment: CDR1 SGHDN and CDR2 FVKESK. The J segment lost 5 bases and the V segment lost 4 bases, leaving 18 bases of the junction unmatched. The CDR3 runs 19 residues. CDR3 sequence (DNA): TGTGCCAGCAGCCCACCGGGACAGGGGGCTAGGATCGGTGCGCACGAGCAGTACTTC. Its translation: CASSPPGQGARIGAHEQYF.

The chain combines TRBV6-5 with TRBJ2-1, with a possible D match to TRBD1 (5 bases). This CDR3 is 13 amino acids long. CDR1 MNHEY and CDR2 SVGAGI come from the germline V gene. Trimming cost V 5 bases and J 4 bases, with 9 bases left between them. The CDR3 nucleotides are TGTGCCAGCAGTGCACAGGTTTACAATGAGCAGTTCTTC. Translation gives CASSAQVYNEQFF.

The chain joins TRBV30 to TRBJ1-3; the D is unclear. Germline V CDR1 and CDR2: GTSNPN, SVGIG (reference sequence). The CDR3 is made up of 15 amino acids. Trimming took off 0 bases at V and 0 bases at J, with 9 bases between the two ends. This CDR3 reads CAWSVGLSSGNTIYF. The CDR3, as DNA: TGTGCCTGGAGTGTTGGACTTAGCTCTGGAAACACCATATATTTT.

This CDR3 is CASSQEVRGAYEQYF. The DNA for the CDR3 is TGCGCCAGCAGCCAAGAGGTCCGGGGAGCCTACGAGCAGTACTTC. The chain is built from TRBV4-3 and TRBJ2-7, with D possibly being TRBD2 (5 bases). The CDR3 runs 15 residues. Germline V gene data show CDR1 as LGHNA and CDR2 as YSLEER. V was pared by 0 bases and J by 2 bases, with 11 bases between.

The rearrangement joins TRBV28 to TRBJ2-1, with 9 bases lining up with TRBD2. Germline V lookup: CDR1 MDHEN, CDR2 SYDVKM. The CDR3 totals 15 residues. The trim removed 7 bases at V and 6 bases at J, leaving 10 bases unmatched. CDR3 DNA sequence: TGTGCCAGCAAAATAGCGGGAGTAGTTGTCAATGAGCAGTTCTTC. This encodes CASKIAGVVVNEQFF.

The chain recombines TRBV6-1 with TRBJ2-1; unclear D gene. With 2 bases removed from V and 14 bases from J, the gap between germline ends came to 19 bases. The CDR3 length is 14 residues. Germline lookup yields CDR1 MNHNS and CDR2 SASEGT. The CDR3 is CASSETLDRRREFF. In DNA, the CDR3 is TGTGCCAGCAGTGAAACTCTTGATAGAAGACGGGAGTTCTTC.

Remarks on this clone: Other DNA sequences in this sample translate to the same CDR3. The gene calls are TRBV28 and TRBJ1-2; D may be TRBD1 (5 bases). This CDR3 has 14 amino acids. Germline V gene sequence: CDR1 MDHEN, CDR2 SYDVKM. V was trimmed by 3 bases and J by 4 bases, leaving 12 bases between them. CDR3 sequence (DNA): TGTGCCAGCAGTTTTTCAGGGTCGTCCTATGGCTACACCTTC. As protein: CASSFSGSSYGYTF.

This chain connects TRBV23-1 to TRBJ1-2; 7 bases map to TRBD1. TRBV23-1 belongs to the ORF category, with a function that is uncertain. V was clipped by 4 bases and J by 6 bases; unmatched bases: 5. This CDR3 is 13 amino acids long. The DNA of the CDR3 is TGCGCCAGCAGTCGCAAGACAGGGAATGGCTACACCTTC. Translated, it gives CASSRKTGNGYTF.